This TCR beta chain originates from a study of prognosis after radiotherapy for stage I lung cancer. At the level of the study: Patients with non-small cell lung cancer were all judged medically inoperable.

By two-round multiplex PCR, the TCR beta CDR3 was amplified from genomic DNA. First-round PCR used primers specific to each TRBV and TRBJ gene. Each CDR3 protein is one row after TCRdb ran MiXCR on the multiplex PCR reads. Of under 55,000 distinct CDR3 sequences listed, about 32% are singletons. Sample share makes this clonotype medium-sized. As yet, its antigen is unknown. Whole-study results and caveats: Patients with distant metastases had lower Shannon entropy after stereotactic body radiation therapy.

Without prior chemotherapy, radiotherapy or other malignancies, every patient was node-negative by CT and PET/CT. The V end lost 1 base, the J end lost 10 bases, and 10 bases lay between the germline ends. This CDR3 is 11 amino acids long. Looked up from germline, CDR1 is GTSNPN and CDR2 is SVGIG (reference sequence). The chain is built from TRBV30 and TRBJ1-2; weak D call: TRBD1 (5 bases). This TCR was recovered from a donor of 50 years or more with non-small cell lung cancer. The material was PBMCs, obtained before or after stereotactic body radiation therapy (not recorded which). CDR3 coding DNA: TGTGCCTGGAGTGATAAGGGGCCCTACACCTTC. Its translation: CAWSDKGPYTF.